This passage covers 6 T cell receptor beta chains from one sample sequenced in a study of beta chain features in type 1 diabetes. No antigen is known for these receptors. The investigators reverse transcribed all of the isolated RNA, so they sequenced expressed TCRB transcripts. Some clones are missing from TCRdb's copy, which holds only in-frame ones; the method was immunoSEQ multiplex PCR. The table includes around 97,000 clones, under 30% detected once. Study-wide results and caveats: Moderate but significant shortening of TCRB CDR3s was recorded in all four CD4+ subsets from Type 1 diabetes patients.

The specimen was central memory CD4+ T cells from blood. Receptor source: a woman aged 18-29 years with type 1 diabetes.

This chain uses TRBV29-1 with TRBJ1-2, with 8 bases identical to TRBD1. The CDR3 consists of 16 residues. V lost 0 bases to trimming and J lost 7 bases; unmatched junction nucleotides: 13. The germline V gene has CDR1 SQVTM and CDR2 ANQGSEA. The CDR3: CSVEDPGQDDSGGYTF. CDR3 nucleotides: TGCAGCGTTGAAGATCCGGGACAGGACGACAGTGGTGGCTACACCTTC.

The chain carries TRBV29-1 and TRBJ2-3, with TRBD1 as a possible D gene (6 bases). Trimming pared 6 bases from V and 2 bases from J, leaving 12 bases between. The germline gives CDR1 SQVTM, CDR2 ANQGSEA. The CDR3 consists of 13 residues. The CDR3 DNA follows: TGCAGCGTCAACAGGGATACCACAGATACGCAGTATTTT. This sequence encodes CSVNRDTTDTQYF.

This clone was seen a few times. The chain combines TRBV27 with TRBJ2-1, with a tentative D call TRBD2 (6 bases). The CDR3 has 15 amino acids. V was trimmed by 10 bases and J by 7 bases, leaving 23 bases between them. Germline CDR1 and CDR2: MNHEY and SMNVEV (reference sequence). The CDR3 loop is CATNYGGMAGNEQFF. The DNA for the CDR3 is TGTGCCACCAACTACGGGGGTATGGCTGGTAATGAGCAGTTCTTC.

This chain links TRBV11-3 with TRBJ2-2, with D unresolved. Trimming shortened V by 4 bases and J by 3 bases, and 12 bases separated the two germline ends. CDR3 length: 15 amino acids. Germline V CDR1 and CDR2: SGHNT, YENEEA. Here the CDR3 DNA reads TGTGCCAGCAGCTCTCCGTTGAGATACACCGGGGAGCTGTTTTTT. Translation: CASSSPLRYTGELFF. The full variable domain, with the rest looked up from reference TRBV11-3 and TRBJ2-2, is EAGVVQSPRYKIIEKKQPVAFWCNPISGHNTLYWYLQNLGQGPELLIRYENEEAVDDSQLPKDRFSAERLKGVDSTLKIQPAELGDSAVYLCASSSPLRYTGELFFGEGSRLTVL.

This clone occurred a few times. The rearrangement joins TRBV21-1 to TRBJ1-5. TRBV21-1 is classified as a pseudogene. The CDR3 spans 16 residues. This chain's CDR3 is CASSTRLRGKGRPQHF. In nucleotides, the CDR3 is TGTGCCAGCAGCACCAGATTAAGAGGGAAAGGGCGGCCCCAGCATTTT.

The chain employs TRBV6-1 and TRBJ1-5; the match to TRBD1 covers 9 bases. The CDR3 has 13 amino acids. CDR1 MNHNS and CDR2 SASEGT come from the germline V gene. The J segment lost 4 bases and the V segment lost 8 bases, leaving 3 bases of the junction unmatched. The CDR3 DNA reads TGTGCCAGCGCCGGGACAGGGAATCAGCCCCAGCATTTT. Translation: CASAGTGNQPQHF.